This TCR beta chain emerged from a study of control samples from healthy donors and cancer patients (dated by TCRdb to the early 2020s). The CDR3 has 15 amino acids, counting the end cysteine and phenylalanine. Of the read, only the CDR3 DNA is kept; its 45 bases are in frame from base 1. Via the germline V gene, CDR1 is MNHNS and CDR2 SASEGT. Trimming takes 1 base from V and 2 bases from J, and the germline ends sit 8 bases apart. The library was built by means of the immunoSEQ multiplex PCR assay. TCRdb re-hosts the immuneACCESS table, in-frame sequences only. Its copies lack some clones; in the studies checked, an unresolved V gene accounts for under half of them, and the cause for the rest is not known. This sample holds 120,000 to 150,000 clones; approximately 94% were observed only once. The ten largest clones represent 13% of the sample. As concerns this clone: This receptor's antigen is unknown. The input lacks base qualities; no much larger clone sits a single base away.

Sample: blood. The sequence is built from TRBV6-1 and TRBJ2-2, with no confident D gene call. This TCR came from a man between 35 and 55 years old in good health. The nucleotide sequence reads TGTGCCAGCAGTGAAGTGGCAATTAACACCGGGGAGCTGTTTTTT. Its coded protein is CASSEVAINTGELFF.